The 9 T cell receptor beta chains presented below share a single source sample, sequenced in a study of blood T cell repertoires in COVID-19. Profiled with immunoSEQ multiplex PCR; TCRdb holds only in-frame clones, not every one. The data show tens of thousands of clones, 88% seen once. Sequencing was performed on peripheral blood. The receptors were gathered from a human donor in a cohort sampled during active COVID-19.

The V gene is TRBV28, the J gene TRBJ2-1, with TRBD2 matching over 11 bases. CDR3 size: 20 residues. Germline V gene sequence: CDR1 MDHEN, CDR2 SYDVKM. J lost 0 bases, V lost 9 bases, and 19 bases had no gene match. This chain's CDR3 is CARRLKPGLAVLSSYNEQFF. The DNA for the CDR3 is TGTGCCAGGCGTTTGAAGCCGGGACTAGCGGTCCTTAGCTCCTACAATGAGCAGTTCTTC.

This clone was recorded once. The chain couples TRBV6-2 or TRBV6-3 to TRBJ1-6, with D possibly being TRBD1 (5 bases). CDR3 length: 15 amino acids. Per germline, CDR1 MNHEY and CDR2 SVGEGT. Trimming removed 6 bases at V and 5 bases at J, with 14 bases between. CDR3 in amino acids: CASSHRGTNNSPLHF. Here the CDR3 DNA reads TGTGCCAGCAGCCATAGGGGTACTAATAATTCACCCCTCCACTTT.

V gene TRBV15 combines with J gene TRBJ1-1; no clear D gene. Deletions cut 0 bases from V and 4 bases from J, with 9 bases between. From germline, CDR1 is LNHNV and CDR2 YYDKDF (reference sequence). CDR3 length equals 14 residues. CDR3 sequence: CATSRDWSGTEAFF. CDR3 nucleotides: TGTGCCACCAGCAGAGATTGGTCGGGCACTGAAGCTTTCTTT.

The chain combines TRBV5-1 with TRBJ1-2; D call uncertain. CDR3 length equals 13 residues. V was trimmed by 0 bases and J by 4 bases, leaving 7 bases between them. Per the germline V gene, CDR1 is SGHRS and CDR2 is YFSETQ. The CDR3: CASSLADSYGYTF. CDR3 coding DNA: TGCGCCAGCAGCTTGGCGGACTCCTATGGCTACACCTTC.

The chain joins TRBV9 to TRBJ2-7; 9 nucleotides align to TRBD2. The CDR3 contains 15 residues. Unmatched junction bases numbered 4, after V lost 2 bases and J lost 1 base. Germline V gene lookup returns CDR1 SGDLS and CDR2 YYNGEE. The CDR3 reads CASSVRSGSSYEQYF. The CDR3 DNA is TGTGCCAGCAGCGTCCGTAGCGGGAGTTCCTACGAGCAGTACTTC. The complete variable domain, with remaining parts taken from reference TRBV9 and TRBJ2-7, reads DSGVTQTPKHLITATGQRVTLRCSPRSGDLSVYWYQQSLDQGLQFLIQYYNGEERAKGNILERFSAQQFPDLHSELNLSSLELGDSALYFCASSVRSGSSYEQYFGPGTRLTVT.

As concerns this clone: The junction shows a germline mismatch at one end, possibly a read error. The CDR3 bases are TGCGCCAGCAGCCAAGATTTGGCCTCGTCGAAGACCGGGGAGCTGTTTTTT. Translating it yields CASSQDLASSKTGELFF. The chain couples TRBV4-3 to TRBJ2-2, with D uncertain. CDR3 length: 17 amino acids. CDR1 is LGHNA, CDR2 YSLEER, per germline.

The V call is TRBV6-5, the J call TRBJ1-2; D is unresolved. CDR1 and CDR2 from the germline V gene are MNHEY and SVGAGI. This CDR3 spans 12 amino acids. V was cut by 7 bases and J by 0 bases, with 6 bases left in between. The CDR3 DNA is TGTGCCAGCATGCAGTCTAACTATGGCTACACCTTC. It codes for CASMQSNYGYTF.

In this sample, this clone turned up a few times. V is TRBV6-2 or TRBV6-3 and J is TRBJ2-1, with a weak D call TRBD2 (6 bases). The CDR3 length is 15 residues. Between the trimmed V and J ends, which lost 0 bases and 5 bases, there was a span of 11 bases. Germline V lookup: CDR1 MNHEY, CDR2 SVGEGT. CDR3 nucleotide sequence: TGTGCCAGCAGTTACTCGAGGAGGGGAAACAATGAGCAGTTCTTC. Its protein product is CASSYSRRGNNEQFF.

This chain connects TRBV2 to TRBJ1-2, with 9 positions matching TRBD1. The CDR3 has 15 amino acids. The germline V gene has CDR1 SNHLY and CDR2 FYNNEI. V trimming: 6 bases; J trimming: 6 bases; junction bases outside the gene matches: 11. The CDR3 region has the DNA TGTGCCAGCAGGAAAGACAGGGGGAGTCTGGATGGCTACACCTTC. It yields the protein CASRKDRGSLDGYTF.